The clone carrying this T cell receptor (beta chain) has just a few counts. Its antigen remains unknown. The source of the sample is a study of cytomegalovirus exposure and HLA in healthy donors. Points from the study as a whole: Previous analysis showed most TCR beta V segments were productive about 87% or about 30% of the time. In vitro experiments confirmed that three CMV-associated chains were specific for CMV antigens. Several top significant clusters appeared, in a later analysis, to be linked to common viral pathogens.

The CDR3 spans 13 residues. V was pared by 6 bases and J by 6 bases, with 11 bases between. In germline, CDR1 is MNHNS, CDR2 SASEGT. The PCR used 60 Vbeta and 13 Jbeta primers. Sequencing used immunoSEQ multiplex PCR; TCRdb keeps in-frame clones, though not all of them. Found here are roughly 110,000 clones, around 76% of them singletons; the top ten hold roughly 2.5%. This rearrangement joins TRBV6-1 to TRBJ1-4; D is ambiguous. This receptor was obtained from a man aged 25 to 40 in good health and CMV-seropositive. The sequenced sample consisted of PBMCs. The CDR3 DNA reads TGTGCCAGCAGGCAGGATCGTTATGAAAAACTGTTTTTT. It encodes CASRQDRYEKLFF.